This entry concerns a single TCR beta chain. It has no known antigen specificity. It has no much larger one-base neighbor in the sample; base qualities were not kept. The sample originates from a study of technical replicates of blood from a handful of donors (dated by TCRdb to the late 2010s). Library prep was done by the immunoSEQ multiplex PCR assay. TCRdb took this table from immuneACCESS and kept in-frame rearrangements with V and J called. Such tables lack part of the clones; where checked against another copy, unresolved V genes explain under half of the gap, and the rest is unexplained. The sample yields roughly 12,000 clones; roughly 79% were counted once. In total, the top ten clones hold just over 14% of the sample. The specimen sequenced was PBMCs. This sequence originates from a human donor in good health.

The bases are TGTGCCTGGACCCTCTTAGGAGCGGGAGTCAGCGAGCAGTACTTC. Translated, this gives CAWTLLGAGVSEQYF. The chain uses TRBV30 and TRBJ2-7; 8 bases in the junction line up with TRBD2. The CDR3 runs 15 residues from the cysteine to the phenylalanine. Only CDR3 DNA remains: 45 bases, in frame from the first base. Trimming removed 4 bases from V and 6 bases from J; the gene matches leave 14 bases unexplained. Sequences GTSNPN (CDR1) and SVGIG (CDR2) are obtained from the germline V gene (reference sequence).